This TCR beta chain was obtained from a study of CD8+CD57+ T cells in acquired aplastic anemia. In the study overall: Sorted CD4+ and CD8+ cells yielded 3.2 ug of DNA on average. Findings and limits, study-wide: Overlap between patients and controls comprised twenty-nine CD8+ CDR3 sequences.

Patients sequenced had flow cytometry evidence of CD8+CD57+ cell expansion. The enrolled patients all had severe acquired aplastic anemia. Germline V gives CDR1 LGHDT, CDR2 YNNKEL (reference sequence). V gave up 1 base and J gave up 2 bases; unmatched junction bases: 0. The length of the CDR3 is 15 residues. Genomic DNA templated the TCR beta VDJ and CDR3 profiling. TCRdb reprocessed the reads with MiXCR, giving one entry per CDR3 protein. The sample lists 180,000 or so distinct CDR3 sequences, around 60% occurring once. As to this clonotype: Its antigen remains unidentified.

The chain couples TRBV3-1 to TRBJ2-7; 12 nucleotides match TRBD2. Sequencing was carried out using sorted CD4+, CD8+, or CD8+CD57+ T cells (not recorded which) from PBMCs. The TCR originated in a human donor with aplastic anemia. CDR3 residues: CASSQASGGAYEQYF. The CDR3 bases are TGTGCCAGCAGCCAAGCTAGCGGGGGGGCCTACGAGCAGTACTTC.